The TCR beta chain under discussion was sequenced for a study of technical replicates of blood from a handful of donors. The ends were cut back, 2 bases at V and 4 bases at J, with 5 bases in the middle. This CDR3 is built from 13 residues. The germline V gene has CDR1 SGHNT and CDR2 YENEEA. Repertoires were generated with immunoSEQ multiplex PCR, while TCRdb's copy carries only in-frame clones and drops some. The profile shows about 88,000 clones, 85% to 95% of them singletons. The chain links TRBV11-3 to TRBJ2-2; no firm D call. Material: T cells isolated from PBMCs. This TCR was recovered from a human donor in good health. CDR3 loop: CASSLSLTGELFF. Here the CDR3 DNA reads TGTGCCAGCAGCTTATCCCTCACCGGGGAGCTGTTTTTT.